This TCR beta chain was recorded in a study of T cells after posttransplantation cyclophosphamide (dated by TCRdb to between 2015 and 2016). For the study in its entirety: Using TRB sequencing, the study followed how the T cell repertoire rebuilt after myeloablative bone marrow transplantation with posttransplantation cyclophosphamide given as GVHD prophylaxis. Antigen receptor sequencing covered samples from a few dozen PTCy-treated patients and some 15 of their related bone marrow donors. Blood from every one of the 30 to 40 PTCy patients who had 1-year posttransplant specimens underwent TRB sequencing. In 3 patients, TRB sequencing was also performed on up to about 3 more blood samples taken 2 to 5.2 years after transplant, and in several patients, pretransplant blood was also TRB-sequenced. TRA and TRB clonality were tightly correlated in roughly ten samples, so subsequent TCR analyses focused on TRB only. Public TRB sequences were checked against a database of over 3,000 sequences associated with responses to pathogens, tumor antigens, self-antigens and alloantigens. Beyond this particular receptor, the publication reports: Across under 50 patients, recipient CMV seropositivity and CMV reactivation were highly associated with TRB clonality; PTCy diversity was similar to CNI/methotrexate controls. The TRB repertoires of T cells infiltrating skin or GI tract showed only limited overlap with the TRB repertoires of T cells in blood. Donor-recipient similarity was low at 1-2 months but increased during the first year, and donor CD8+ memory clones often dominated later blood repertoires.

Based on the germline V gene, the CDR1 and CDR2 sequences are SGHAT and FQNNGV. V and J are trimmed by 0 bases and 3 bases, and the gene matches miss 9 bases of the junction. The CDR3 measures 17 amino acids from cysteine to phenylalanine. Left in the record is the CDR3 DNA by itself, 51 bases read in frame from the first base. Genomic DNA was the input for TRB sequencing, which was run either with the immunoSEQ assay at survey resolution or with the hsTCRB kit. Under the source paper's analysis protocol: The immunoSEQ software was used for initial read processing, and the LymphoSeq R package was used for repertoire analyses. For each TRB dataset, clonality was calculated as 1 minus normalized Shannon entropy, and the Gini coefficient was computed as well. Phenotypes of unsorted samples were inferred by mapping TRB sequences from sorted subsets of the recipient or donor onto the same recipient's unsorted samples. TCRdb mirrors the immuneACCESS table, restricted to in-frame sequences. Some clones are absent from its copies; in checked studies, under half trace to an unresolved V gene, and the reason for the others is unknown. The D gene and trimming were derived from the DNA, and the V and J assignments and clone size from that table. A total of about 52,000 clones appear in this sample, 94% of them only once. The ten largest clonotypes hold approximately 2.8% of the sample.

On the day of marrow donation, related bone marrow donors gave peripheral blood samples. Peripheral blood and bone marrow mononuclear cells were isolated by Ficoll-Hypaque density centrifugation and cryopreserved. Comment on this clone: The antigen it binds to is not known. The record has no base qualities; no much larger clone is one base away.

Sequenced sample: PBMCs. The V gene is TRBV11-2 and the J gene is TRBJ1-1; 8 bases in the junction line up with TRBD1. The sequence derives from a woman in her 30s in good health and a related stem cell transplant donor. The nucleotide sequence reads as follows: TGTGCCAGCAGCTTAGATTTGGCAGGGGGCGAGGACACTGAAGCTTTCTTT. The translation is CASSLDLAGGEDTEAFF.